This T cell receptor beta chain was captured by sequencing in a study of Graves' ophthalmopathy and Graves' hyperthyroidism. This clonotype was seen ten or more times. Its antigen is as yet unknown. Study-wide results and caveats: Most thyroid-expanded clonotypes exceeding 0.001 frequency were also found in blood. The model forecast ophthalmopathy progression, reaching about 70% sensitivity and about 75% specificity.

Scientists amplified the TCR beta CDR3 regions from RNA transcripts. HTBI-primed first-round RT-PCR preceded second-round multiplex PCR. From the multiplex PCR reads, TCRdb called clonotypes with MiXCR, one entry per CDR3 protein. The table shows over 200,000 distinct CDR3 sequences, with over 25% occurring only once. This CDR3 is built from 14 residues. Germline assignment: CDR1 SGDLS and CDR2 YYNGEE. V lost 4 bases to trimming and J lost 0 bases, with 11 bases between them. This TCR was sampled from a man aged 50 to 60 with Graves' ophthalmopathy. This chain links TRBV9 with TRBJ2-7; D might be TRBD1 (5 bases). What was sequenced was peripheral blood. CDR3 DNA: TGTGCCAGCAGCCCAGAAGGGGTCTCCTACGAGCAGTACTTC. This sequence encodes CASSPEGVSYEQYF.